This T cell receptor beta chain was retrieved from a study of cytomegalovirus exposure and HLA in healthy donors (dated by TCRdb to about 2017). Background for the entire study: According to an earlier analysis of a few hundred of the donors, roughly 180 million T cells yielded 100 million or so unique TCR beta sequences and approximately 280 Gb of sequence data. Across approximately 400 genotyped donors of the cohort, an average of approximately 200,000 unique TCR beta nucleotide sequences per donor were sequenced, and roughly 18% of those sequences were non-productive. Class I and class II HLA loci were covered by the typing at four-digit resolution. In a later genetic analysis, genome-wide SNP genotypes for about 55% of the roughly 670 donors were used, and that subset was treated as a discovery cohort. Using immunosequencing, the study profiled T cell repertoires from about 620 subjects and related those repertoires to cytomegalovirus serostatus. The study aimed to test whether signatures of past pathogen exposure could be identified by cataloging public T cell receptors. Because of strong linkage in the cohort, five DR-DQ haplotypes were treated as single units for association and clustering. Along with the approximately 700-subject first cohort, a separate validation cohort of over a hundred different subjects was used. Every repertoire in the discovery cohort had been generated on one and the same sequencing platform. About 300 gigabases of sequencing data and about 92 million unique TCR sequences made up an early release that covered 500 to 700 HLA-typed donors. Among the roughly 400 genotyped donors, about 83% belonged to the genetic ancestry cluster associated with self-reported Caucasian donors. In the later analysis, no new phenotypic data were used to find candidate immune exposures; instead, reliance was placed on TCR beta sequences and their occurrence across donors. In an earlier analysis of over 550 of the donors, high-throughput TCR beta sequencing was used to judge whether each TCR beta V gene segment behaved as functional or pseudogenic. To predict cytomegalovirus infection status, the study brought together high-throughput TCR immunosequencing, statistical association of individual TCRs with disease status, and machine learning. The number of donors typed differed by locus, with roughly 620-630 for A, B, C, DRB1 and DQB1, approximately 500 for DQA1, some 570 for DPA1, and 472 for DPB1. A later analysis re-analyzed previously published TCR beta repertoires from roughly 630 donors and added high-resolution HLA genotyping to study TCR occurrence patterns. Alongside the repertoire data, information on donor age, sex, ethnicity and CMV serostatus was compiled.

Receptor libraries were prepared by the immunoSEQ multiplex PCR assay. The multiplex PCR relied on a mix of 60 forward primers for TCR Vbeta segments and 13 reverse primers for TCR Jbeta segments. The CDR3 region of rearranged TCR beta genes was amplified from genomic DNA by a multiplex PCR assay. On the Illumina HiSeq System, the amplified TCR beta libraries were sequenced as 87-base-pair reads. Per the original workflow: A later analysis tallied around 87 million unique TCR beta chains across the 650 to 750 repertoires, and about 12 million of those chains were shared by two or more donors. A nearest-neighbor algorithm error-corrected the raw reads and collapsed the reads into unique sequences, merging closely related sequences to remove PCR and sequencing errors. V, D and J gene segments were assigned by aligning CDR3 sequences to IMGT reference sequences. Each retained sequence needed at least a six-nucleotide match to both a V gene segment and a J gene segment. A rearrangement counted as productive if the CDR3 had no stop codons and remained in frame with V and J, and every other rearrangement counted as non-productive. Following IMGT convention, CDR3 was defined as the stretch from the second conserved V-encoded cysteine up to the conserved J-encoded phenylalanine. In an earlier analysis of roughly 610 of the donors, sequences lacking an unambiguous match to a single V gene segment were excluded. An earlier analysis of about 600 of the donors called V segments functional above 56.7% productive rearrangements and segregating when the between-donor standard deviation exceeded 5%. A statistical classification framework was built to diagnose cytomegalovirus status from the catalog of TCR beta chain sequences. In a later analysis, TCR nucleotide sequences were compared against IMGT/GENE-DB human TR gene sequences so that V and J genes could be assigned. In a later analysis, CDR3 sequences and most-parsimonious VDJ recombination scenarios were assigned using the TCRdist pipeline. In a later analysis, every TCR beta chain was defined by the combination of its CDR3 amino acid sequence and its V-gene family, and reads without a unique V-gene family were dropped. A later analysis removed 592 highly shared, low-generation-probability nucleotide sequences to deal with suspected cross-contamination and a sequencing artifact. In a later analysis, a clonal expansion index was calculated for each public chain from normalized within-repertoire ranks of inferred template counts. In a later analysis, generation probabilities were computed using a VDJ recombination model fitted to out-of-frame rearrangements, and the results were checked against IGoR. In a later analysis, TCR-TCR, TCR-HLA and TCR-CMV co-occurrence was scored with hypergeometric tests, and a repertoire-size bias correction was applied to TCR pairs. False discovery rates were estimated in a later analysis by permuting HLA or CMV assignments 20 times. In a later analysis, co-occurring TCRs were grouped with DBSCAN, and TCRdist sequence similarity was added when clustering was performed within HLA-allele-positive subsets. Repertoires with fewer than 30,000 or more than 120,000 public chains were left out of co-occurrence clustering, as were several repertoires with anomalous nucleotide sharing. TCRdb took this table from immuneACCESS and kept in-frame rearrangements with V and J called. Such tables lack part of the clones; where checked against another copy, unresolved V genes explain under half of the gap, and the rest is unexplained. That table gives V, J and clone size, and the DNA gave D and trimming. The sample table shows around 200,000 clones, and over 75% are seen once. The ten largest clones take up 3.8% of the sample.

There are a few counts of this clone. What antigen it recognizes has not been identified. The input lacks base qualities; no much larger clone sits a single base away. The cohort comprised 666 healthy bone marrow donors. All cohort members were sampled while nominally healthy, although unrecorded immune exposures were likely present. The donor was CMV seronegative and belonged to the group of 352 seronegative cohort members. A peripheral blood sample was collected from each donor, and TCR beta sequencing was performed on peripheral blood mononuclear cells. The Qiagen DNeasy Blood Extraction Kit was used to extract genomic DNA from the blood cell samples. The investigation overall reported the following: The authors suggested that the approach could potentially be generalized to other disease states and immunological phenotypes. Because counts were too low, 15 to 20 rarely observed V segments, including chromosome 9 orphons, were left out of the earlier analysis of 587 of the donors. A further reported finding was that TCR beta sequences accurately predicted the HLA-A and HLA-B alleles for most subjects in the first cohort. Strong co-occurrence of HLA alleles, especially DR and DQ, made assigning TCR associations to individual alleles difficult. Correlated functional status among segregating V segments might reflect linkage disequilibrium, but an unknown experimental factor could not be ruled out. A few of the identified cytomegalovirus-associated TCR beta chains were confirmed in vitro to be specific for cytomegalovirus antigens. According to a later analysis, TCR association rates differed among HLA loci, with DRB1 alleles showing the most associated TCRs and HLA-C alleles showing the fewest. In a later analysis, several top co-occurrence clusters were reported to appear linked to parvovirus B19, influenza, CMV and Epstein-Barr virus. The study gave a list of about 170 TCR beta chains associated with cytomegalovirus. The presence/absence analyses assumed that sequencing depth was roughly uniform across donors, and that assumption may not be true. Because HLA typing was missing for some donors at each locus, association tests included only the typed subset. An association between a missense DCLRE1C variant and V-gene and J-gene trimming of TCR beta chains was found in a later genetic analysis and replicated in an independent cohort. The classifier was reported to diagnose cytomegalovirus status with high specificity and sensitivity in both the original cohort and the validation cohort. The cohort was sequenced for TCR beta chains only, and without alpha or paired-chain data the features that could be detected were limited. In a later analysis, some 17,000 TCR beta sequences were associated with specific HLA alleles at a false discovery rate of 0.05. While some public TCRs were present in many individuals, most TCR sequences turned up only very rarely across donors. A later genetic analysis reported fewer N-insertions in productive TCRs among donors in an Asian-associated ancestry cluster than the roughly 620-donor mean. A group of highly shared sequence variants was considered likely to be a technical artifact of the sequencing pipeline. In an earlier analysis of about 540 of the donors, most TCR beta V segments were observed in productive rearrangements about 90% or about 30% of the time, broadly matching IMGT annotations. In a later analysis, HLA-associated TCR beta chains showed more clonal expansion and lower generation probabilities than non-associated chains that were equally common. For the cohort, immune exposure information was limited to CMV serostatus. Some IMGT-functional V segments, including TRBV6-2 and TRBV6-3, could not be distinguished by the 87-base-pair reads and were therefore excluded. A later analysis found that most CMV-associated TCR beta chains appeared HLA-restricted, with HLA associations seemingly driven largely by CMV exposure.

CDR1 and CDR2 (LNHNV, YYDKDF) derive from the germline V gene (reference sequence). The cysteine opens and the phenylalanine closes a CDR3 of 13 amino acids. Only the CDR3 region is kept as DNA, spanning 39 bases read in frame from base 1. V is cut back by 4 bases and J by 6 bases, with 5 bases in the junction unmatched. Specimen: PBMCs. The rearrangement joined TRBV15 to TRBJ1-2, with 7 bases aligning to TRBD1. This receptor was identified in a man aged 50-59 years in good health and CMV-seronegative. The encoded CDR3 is CATSIQGIDGYTF. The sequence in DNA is TGTGCCACCAGCATACAGGGGATTGATGGCTACACCTTC.